The following is a TCR beta chain sequence with its context. This clonotype was found many times. Its antigen is unknown. Base quality data are lacking; no much larger clone is found one base away. These data originate in a study of blood T cells in healthy people across ages (dated by TCRdb to between 2015 and 2016). Context from the whole study: Template switching captured roughly one uniquely barcoded TCR beta cDNA molecule per two T cells in model experiments. To track age-related changes in TCR beta repertoire diversity, the study relied on deep sequencing normalized with unique cDNA molecular identifiers. The donors were divided into four age groups: young (average around 15 years), middle-aged (around 41), aged (about 61) and long-lived (82). To avoid experimental bias, donors of different ages were randomly spread across the sequencing lanes. Two additional independent replicas of 1 million unique cDNA reads from the same blood draw were analyzed for two donors (one aged 18 to 30 and one aged 80 or older).

The approximately 40 donors, aged about 6 to 95 years, were systemically healthy Caucasian individuals from Russia. Each donor gave approximately 10 milliliters of peripheral blood, collected into EDTA-treated Vacutainer tubes. Ficoll-Paque density-gradient centrifugation was used to isolate PBMCs, with at least 7 million obtained per sample. Total RNA was extracted from PBMCs with Trizol reagent, with at least 5.5 micrograms obtained per sample. For every donor, flow cytometry on a PBMC aliquot measured the percentage of naive CD45RAhigh/CD27high T cells. The library was built by means of 5' RACE. Sequencing was carried out with an Illumina HiSeq 2500. A second 7 to 11 cycle PCR used a sample-barcoded 5' primer and a J-beta primer mix. A unique molecular identifier was introduced onto each TCR beta cDNA molecule by a template-switch 5' adaptor carrying 12 random nucleotides. At least 3 million CDR3-containing paired-end reads were obtained from each sample. The Mint cDNA synthesis kit, primed by a TRBC-specific oligonucleotide, was used to synthesize first-strand cDNA from all RNA. Following uracil-DNA glycosylase treatment, all cDNA underwent a first 18-cycle PCR with the universal primers M1SS and BC2_uni_R. From the authors' description of their analysis: Normalization of each sample was performed by random selection of 1 million high-quality reads, each carrying a distinct molecular identifier. Instead of being binned into consensus sequences, reads with shared molecular identifiers were discarded. MiTCR, with a Q25 quality threshold and the strictest error-elimination algorithm, was used for CDR3 identification, clonotype clustering and error correction. Lower-bound total TCR beta diversity was estimated with a nonparametric unseen species model using Euler transformation. TCRdb ran its own pipeline on the public reads, namely fastp trimming at Q25 and MiXCR clone calling, and kept in-frame beta chains. When rows share a CDR3 protein, they turn into one entry using the most common DNA and genes. TCRdb, not the original authors, processed these V and J calls. Here the sample has 710,000 or so distinct CDR3 sequences; approximately 29% occur a single time. Of the sample, 15% to 19% is held by the ten largest clones.

The germline ends are 18 bases apart after V is trimmed by 6 bases and J by 6 bases. CDR1 is given as DFQATT and CDR2 as SNEGSKA, both from the germline V gene (reference sequence). The CDR3 covers 14 residues, taking in both the cysteine and the phenylalanine. This entry keeps only the CDR3 DNA: 42 bases, framed from base 1. What the authors observed across the whole study: Because profiling used bulk unsorted PBMCs, naive and antigen-experienced compartments could not be compared conclusively. Because donor CMV infection status was unknown, age-related changes in expanded clonotypes were potentially confounded. A strong correlation was found between observed TCR beta diversity and the percentage of naive T cells measured by flow cytometry. Estimates of total diversity based on one million sequenced T cells were regarded as lower bounds and as underestimates. The long-lived group showed more naive CD4+ T cells, fewer expanded clones and increased TCR diversity than the aged group, suggesting age selection. As age increased, observed TCR beta diversity per million T cells dropped in a roughly linear way, and a significant reduction was already evident by age approximately 40.

The chain employs TRBV20-1 and TRBJ2-1, with a weak D call of TRBD1 (6 bases match). This clonotype was obtained from a woman at least 80 years old in good health. Donor details come from another sample of the same person, matched by shared clones. Sequencing was carried out using blood. CDR3 protein: CSAGASMWPNEQFF. The DNA is TGCAGTGCGGGGGCCTCTATGTGGCCCAATGAGCAGTTCTTC.